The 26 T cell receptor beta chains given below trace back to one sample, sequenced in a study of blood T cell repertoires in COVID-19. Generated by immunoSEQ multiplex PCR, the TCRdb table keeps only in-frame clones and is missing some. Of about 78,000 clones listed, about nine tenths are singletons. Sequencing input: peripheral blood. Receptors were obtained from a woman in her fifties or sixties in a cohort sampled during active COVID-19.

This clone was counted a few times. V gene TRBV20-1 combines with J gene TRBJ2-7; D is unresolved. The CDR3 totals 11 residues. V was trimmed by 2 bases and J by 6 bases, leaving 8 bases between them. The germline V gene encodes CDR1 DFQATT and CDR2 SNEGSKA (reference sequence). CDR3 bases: TGCAGTGCTAGACCCATTTTCGAGCAGTACTTC. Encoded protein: CSARPIFEQYF.

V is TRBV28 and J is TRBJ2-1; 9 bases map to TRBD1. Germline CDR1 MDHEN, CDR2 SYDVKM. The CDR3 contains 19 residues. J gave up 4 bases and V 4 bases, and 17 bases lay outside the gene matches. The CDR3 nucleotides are TGTGCCAGCAGTTCCCCAGAACAGGGGGCGAGGGGGTTTTACAATGAGCAGTTCTTC. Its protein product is CASSSPEQGARGFYNEQFF.

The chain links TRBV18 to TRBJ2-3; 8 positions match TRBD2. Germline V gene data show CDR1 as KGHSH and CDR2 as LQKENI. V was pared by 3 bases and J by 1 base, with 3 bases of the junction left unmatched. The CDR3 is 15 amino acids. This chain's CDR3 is CASSPREAGTDTQYF. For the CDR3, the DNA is TGTGCCAGCTCACCGCGGGAGGCCGGCACAGATACGCAGTATTTT.

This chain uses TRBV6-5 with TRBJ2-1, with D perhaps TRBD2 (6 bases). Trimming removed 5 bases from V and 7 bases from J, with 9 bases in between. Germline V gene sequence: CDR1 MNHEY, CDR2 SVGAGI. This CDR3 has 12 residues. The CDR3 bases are TGTGCCAGCAGTCACAGCGGGAATGAGCAGTTCTTC. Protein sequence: CASSHSGNEQFF.

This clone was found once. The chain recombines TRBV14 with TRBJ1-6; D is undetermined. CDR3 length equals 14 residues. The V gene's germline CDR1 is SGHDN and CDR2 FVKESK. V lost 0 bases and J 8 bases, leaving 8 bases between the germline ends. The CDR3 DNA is TGTGCCAGCAGCCAAGATGTGCGTGATTCACCCCTCCACTTT. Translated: CASSQDVRDSPLHF.

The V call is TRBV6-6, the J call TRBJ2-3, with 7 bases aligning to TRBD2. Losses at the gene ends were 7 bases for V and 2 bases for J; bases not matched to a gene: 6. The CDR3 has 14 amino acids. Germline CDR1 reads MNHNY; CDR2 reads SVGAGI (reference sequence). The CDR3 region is CASTDGTNTDTQYF. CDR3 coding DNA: TGTGCCAGCACCGACGGGACTAACACAGATACGCAGTATTTT.

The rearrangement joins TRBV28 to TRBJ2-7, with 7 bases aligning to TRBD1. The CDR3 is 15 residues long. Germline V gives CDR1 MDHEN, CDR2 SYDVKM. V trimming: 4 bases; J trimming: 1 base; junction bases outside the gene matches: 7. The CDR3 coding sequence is TGTGCCAGCAGTTCCCCCGGGACAGCTTCCTACGAGCAGTACTTC. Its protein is CASSSPGTASYEQYF.

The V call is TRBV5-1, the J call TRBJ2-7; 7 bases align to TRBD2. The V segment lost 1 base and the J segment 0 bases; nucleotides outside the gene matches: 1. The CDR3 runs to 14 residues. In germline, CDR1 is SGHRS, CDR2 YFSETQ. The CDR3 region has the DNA TGCGCCAGCAGCTTGACTAGCGCCTCCTACGAGCAGTACTTC. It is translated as CASSLTSASYEQYF. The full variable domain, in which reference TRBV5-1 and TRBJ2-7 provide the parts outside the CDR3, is KAGVTQTPRYLIKTRGQQVTLSCSPISGHRSVSWYQQTPGQGLQFLFEYFSETQRNKGNFPGRFSGRQFSNSRSEMNVSTLELGDSALYLCASSLTSASYEQYFGPGTRLTVT.

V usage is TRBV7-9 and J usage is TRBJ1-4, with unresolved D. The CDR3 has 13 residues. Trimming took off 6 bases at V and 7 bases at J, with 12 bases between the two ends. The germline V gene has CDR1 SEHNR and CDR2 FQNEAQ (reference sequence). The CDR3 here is CASSSNNVEKLFF. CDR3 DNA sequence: TGTGCCAGCAGTTCGAACAATGTTGAAAAACTGTTTTTT.

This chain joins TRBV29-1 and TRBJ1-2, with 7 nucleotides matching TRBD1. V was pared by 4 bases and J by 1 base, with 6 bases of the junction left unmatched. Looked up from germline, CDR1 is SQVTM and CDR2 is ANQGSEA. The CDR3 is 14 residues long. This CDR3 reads CSVAPPGGNYGYTF. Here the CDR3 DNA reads TGCAGCGTTGCTCCGCCAGGGGGTAACTATGGCTACACCTTC.

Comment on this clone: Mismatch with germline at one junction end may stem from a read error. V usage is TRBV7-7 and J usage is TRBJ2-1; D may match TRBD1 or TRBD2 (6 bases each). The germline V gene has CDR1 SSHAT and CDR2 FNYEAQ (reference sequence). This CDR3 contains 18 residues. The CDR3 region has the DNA TGTGCTAGCAGCTTAGGGGGGACTCGGCCCCGCCCCGACAATGAGCAGTTCTTC. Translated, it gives CASSLGGTRPRPDNEQFF.

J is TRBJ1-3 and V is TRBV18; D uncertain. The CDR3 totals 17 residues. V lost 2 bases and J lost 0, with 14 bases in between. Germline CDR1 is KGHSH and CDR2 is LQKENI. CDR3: CASSPSGPVHSGNTIYF. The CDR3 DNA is TGTGCCAGCTCACCAAGTGGCCCAGTGCACTCTGGAAACACCATATATTTT.

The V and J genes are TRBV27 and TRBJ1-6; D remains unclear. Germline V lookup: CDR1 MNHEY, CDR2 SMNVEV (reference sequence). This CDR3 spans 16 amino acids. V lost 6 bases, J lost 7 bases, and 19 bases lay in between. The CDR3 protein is CASSNQDPYMNSPLHF. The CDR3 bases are TGTGCCAGCAGCAATCAGGATCCCTATATGAATTCACCCCTCCACTTT.

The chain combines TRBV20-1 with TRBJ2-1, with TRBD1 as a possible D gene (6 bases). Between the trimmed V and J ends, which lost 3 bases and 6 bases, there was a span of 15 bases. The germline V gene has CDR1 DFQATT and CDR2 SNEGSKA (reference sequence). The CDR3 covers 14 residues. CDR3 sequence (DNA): TGCAGTGCTAGTCAGGGGAGTTGGGGCAATGAGCAGTTCTTC. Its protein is CSASQGSWGNEQFF.

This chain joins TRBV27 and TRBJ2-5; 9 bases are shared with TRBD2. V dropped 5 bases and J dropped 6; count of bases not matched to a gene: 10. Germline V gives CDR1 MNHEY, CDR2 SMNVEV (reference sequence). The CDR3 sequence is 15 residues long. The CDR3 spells CASSPSRTSVKTQYF. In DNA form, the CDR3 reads TGTGCCAGCAGTCCTTCAAGGACTAGCGTGAAGACCCAGTACTTC.

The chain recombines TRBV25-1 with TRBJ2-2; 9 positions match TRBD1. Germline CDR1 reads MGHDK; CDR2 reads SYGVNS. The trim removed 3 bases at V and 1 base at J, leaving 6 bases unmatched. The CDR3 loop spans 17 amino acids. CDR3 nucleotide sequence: TGTGCCAGCAGTGACAACCCGGGACAGGGGAACACCGGGGAGCTGTTTTTT. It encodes CASSDNPGQGNTGELFF.

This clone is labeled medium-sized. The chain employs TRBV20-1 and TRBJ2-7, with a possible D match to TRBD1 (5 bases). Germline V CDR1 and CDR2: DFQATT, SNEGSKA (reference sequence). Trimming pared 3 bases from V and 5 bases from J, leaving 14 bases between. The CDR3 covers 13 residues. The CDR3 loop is CSASKGKIDEQYF. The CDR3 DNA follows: TGCAGTGCTAGTAAGGGGAAAATTGACGAGCAGTACTTC.

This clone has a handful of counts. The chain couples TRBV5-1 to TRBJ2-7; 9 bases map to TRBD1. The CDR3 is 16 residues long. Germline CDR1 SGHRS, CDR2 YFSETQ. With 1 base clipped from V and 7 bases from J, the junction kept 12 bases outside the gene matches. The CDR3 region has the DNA TGCGCCAGCAGCTTGACTACCGGGACAGGGCTGGGTGAGCAGTACTTC. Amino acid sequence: CASSLTTGTGLGEQYF.

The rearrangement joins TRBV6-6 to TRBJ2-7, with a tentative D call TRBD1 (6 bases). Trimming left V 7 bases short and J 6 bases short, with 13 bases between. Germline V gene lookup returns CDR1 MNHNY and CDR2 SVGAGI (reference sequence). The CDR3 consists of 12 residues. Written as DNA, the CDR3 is TGTGCCAGCACCCAGGGGCTCGGCGAGCAGTACTTC. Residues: CASTQGLGEQYF.

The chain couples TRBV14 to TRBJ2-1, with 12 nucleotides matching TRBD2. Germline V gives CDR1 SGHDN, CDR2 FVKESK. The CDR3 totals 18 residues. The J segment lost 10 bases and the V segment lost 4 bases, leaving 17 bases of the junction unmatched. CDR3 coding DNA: TGTGCCAGCAGCCCCCGGGACACGAGACTAGCGGGAGACGGGGAGCAGTTCTTC. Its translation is CASSPRDTRLAGDGEQFF.

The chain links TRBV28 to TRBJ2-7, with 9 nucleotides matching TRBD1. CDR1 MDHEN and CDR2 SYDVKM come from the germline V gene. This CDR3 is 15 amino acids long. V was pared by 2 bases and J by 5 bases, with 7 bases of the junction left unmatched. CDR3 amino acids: CASSLPGTGSNEQYF. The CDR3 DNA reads TGTGCCAGCAGTTTACCCGGGACAGGGTCCAACGAGCAGTACTTC.

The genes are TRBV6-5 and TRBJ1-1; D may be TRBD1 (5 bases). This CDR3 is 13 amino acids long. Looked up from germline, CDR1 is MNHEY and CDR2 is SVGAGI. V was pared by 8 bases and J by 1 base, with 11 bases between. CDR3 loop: CASLGQPNTEAFF. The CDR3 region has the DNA TGTGCCAGCTTGGGGCAGCCGAACACTGAAGCTTTCTTT.

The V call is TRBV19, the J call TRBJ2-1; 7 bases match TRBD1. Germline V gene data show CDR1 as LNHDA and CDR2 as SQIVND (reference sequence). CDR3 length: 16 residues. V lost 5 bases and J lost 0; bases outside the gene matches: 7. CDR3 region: CASSEQGNPSYNEQFF. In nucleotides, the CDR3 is TGTGCCAGTAGTGAACAGGGGAATCCCTCCTACAATGAGCAGTTCTTC.

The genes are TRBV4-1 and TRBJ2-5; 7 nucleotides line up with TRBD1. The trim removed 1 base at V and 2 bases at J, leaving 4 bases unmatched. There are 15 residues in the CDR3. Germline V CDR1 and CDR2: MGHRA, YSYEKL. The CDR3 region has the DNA TGCGCCAGCAGCCAAGGGGGGACAGTTCAAGAGACCCAGTACTTC. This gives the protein CASSQGGTVQETQYF.

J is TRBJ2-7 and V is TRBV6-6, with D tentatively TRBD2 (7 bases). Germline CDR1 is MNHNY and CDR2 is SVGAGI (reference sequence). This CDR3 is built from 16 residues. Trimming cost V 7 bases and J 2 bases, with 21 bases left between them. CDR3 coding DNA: TGTGCCAGCACCCCAGGGGCGGGCGGGAGAGCCTACGAGCAGTACTTC. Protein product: CASTPGAGGRAYEQYF.

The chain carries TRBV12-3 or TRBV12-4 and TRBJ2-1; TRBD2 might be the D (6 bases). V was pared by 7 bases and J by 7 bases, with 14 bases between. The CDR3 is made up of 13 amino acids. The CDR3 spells CASTPRRGNEQFF. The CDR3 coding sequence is TGTGCCAGCACCCCTCGACGGGGGAATGAGCAGTTCTTC.